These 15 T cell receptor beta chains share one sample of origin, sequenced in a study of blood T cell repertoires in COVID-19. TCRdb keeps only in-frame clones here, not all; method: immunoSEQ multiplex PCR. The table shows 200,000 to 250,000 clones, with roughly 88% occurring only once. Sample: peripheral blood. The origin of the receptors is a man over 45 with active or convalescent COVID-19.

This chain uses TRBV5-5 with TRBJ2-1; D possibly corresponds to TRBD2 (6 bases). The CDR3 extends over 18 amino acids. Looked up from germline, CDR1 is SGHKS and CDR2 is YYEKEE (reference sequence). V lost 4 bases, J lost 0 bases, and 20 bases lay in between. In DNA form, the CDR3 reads TGTGCCAGCAGCCCGGCCCCAACGCTCGGGAGCTCCTACAATGAGCAGTTCTTC. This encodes CASSPAPTLGSSYNEQFF.

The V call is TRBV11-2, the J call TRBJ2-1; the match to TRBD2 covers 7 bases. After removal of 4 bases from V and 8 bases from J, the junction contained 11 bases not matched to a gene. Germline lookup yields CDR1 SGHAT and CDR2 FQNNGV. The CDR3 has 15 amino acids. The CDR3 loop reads CASSSGLVGGDEQFF. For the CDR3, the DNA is TGTGCCAGCAGCTCCGGACTAGTTGGGGGGGATGAGCAGTTCTTC.

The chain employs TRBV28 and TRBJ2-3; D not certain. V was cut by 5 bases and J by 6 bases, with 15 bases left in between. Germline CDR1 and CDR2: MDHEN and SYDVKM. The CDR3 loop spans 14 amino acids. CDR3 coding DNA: TGTGCCAGCAGTAGCGTCCTCGCTAGGGATACGCAGTATTTT. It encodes CASSSVLARDTQYF.

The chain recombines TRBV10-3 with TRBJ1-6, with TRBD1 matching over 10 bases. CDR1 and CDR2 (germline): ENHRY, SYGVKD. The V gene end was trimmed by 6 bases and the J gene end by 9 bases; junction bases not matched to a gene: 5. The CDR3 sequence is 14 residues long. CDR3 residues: CAISSGQGSSPLHF. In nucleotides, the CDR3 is TGTGCCATCAGCTCGGGACAGGGGAGTTCACCCCTCCACTTT.

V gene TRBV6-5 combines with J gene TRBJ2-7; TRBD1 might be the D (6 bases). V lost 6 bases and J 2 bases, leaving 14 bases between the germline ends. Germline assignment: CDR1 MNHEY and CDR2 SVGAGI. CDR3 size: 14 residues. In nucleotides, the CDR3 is TGTGCCAGCAGGACCGGGACACTCACCTACGAGCAGTACTTC. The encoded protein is CASRTGTLTYEQYF.

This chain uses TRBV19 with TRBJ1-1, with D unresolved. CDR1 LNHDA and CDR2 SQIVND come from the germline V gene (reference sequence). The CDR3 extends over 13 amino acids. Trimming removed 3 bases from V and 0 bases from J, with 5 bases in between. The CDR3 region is CASSIGMNTEAFF. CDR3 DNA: TGTGCCAGTAGTATTGGCATGAACACTGAAGCTTTCTTT. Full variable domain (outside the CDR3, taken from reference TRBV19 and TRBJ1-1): DGGITQSPKYLFRKEGQNVTLSCEQNLNHDAMYWYRQDPGQGLRLIYYSQIVNDFQKGDIAEGYSVSREKKESFPLTVTSAQKNPTAFYLCASSIGMNTEAFFGQGTRLTVV.

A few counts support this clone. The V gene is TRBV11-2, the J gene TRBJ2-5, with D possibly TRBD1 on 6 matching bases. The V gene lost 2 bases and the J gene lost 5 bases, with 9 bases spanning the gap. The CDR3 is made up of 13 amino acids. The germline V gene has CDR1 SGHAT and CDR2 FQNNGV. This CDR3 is CASSLYRAETQYF. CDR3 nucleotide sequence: TGTGCCAGCAGCTTATACAGGGCGGAGACCCAGTACTTC.

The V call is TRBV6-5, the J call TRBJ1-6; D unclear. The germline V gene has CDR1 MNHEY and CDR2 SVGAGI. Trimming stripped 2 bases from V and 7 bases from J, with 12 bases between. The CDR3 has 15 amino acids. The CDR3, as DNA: TGTGCCAGCAGTTACGGTAACCCTCGGAATTCACCCCTCCACTTT. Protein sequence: CASSYGNPRNSPLHF.

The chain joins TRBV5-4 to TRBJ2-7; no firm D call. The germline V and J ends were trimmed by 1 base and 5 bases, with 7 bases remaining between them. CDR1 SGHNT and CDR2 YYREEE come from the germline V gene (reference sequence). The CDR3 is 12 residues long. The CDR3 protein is CASSLFPDEQYF. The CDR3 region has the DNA TGTGCCAGCAGCTTGTTCCCAGACGAGCAGTACTTC.

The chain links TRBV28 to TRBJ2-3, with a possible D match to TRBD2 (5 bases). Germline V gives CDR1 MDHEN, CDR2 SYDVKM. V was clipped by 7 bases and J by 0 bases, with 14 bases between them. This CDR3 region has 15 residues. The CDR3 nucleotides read TGTGCCAGCAAGGACTTTCGAGACAGCACAGATACGCAGTATTTT. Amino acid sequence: CASKDFRDSTDTQYF.

The CDR3 loop is CASSISNYGYTF. As DNA, the CDR3 is TGTGCCAGCAGTATCTCTAACTATGGCTACACCTTC. The chain combines TRBV6-6 with TRBJ1-2, with D hard to call. Germline assignment: CDR1 MNHNY and CDR2 SVGAGI (reference sequence). The V end lost 5 bases, the J end lost 0 bases, and 4 bases lay between the germline ends. The CDR3 loop spans 12 amino acids.

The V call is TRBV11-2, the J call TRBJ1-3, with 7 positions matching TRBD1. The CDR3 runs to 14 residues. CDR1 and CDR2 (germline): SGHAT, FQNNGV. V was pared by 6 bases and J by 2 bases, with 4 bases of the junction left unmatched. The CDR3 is CASRQTGAGNTIYF. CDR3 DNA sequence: TGTGCCAGCAGGCAAACAGGGGCTGGAAACACCATATATTTT. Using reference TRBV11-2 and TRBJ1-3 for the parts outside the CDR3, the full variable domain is EAGVAQSPRYKIIEKRQSVAFWCNPISGHATLYWYQQILGQGPKLLIQFQNNGVVDDSQLPKDRFSAERLKGVDSTLKIQPAKLEDSAVYLCASRQTGAGNTIYFGEGSWLTVV.

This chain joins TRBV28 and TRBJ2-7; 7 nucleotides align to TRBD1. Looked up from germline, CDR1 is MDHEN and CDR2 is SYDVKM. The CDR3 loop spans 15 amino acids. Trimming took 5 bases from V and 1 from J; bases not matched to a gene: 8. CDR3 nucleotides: TGTGCCAGCAGTGGAGGACAGGATATGTCCTACGAGCAGTACTTC. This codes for CASSGGQDMSYEQYF. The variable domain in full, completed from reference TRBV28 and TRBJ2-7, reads DVKVTQSSRYLVKRTGEKVFLECVQDMDHENMFWYRQDPGLGLRLIYFSYDVKMKEKGDIPEGYSVSREKKERFSLILESASTNQTSMYLCASSGGQDMSYEQYFGPGTRLTVT.

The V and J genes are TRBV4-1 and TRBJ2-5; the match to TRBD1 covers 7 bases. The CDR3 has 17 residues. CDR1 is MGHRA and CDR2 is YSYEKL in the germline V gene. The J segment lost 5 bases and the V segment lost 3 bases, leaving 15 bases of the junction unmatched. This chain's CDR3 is CASSQPRDSSRRETQYF. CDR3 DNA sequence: TGCGCCAGCAGCCAGCCCCGGGACAGTTCTCGCCGGGAGACCCAGTACTTC.

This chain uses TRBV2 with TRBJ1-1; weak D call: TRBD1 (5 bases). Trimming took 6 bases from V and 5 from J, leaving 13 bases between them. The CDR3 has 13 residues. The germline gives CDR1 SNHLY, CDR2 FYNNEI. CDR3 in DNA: TGTGCCAGCAGCTGGGGGGAGGATACTGAAGCTTTCTTT. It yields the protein CASSWGEDTEAFF. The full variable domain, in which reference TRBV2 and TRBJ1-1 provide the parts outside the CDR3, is EPEVTQTPSHQVTQMGQEVILRCVPISNHLYFYWYRQILGQKVEFLVSFYNNEISEKSEIFDDQFSVERPDGSNFTLKIRSTKLEDSAMYFCASSWGEDTEAFFGQGTRLTVV.